These 32 T cell receptor beta chains originate from one sample sequenced in a study of cytomegalovirus exposure and HLA in healthy donors. 13 Jbeta primers and 60 Vbeta primers were used for the PCR. Produced via immunoSEQ multiplex PCR; TCRdb's table is partial and in-frame only. The sample lists 150,000 to 200,000 clones, 60% to 80% occurring once. Material for sequencing was PBMCs. These receptors were obtained from a man in his forties or fifties in good health and CMV-seropositive.

The chain is built from TRBV6-4 and TRBJ2-1; the match to TRBD2 covers 13 bases. Per the germline V gene, CDR1 is MRHNA and CDR2 is SNTAGT. The CDR3 has 15 residues. The V gene end was trimmed by 2 bases and the J gene end by 6 bases; junction bases not matched to a gene: 1. CDR3 protein: CASSDTSGGANEQFF. CDR3 nucleotides: TGTGCCAGCAGTGACACTAGCGGGGGGGCCAATGAGCAGTTCTTC.

The rearrangement links TRBV7-2 to TRBJ1-2; D gene unclear. Deletions cut 5 bases from V and 3 bases from J, with 13 bases between. The CDR3 extends over 14 amino acids. The germline gives CDR1 SGHTA, CDR2 FQGNSA. CDR3 coding DNA: TGTGCCAGCAGCCCGAAAAGGGAGGACTATGGCTACACCTTC. It specifies CASSPKREDYGYTF.

The chain couples TRBV4-2 to TRBJ1-1; no firm D call. Germline CDR1 and CDR2: LGHNA and YNFKEQ. V was cut by 0 bases and J by 0 bases, with 20 bases left in between. The CDR3 runs to 19 residues. CDR3 nucleotide sequence: TGTGCCAGCAGCCAAGAGTGGGTGGGAGAGGTTGGCCTGAACACTGAAGCTTTCTTT. The encoded protein is CASSQEWVGEVGLNTEAFF.

The V gene is TRBV7-2, the J gene TRBJ2-2, with D hard to call. Germline loops: CDR1 SGHTA, CDR2 FQGNSA. Deletions cut 5 bases from V and 4 bases from J, with 5 bases between. The CDR3 length is 12 residues. The CDR3 loop is CASSRVTGELFF. The CDR3 DNA reads as TGTGCCAGCAGCCGGGTCACCGGGGAGCTGTTTTTT.

The chain links TRBV4-1 to TRBJ1-6; D might be TRBD1 (6 bases). The CDR3 length is 16 residues. Looked up from germline, CDR1 is MGHRA and CDR2 is YSYEKL. The ends were cut back, 1 base at V and 9 bases at J, with 16 bases in the middle. CDR3 residues: CASSQVVAGASSPLHF. The CDR3 nucleotides read TGCGCCAGCAGCCAAGTTGTCGCAGGGGCGTCTTCACCCCTCCACTTT.

The table lists this clone with a count of one. This chain connects TRBV27 to TRBJ2-1; 8 nucleotides match TRBD2. Germline loops: CDR1 MNHEY, CDR2 SMNVEV (reference sequence). The CDR3 is 14 residues long. J lost 4 bases, V lost 6 bases, and 5 bases had no gene match. CDR3 in amino acids: CASSKRGRYNEQFF. CDR3 nucleotide sequence: TGTGCCAGCAGCAAGCGGGGGCGTTACAATGAGCAGTTCTTC.

This clone was seen only a few times. The chain couples TRBV6-5 to TRBJ2-7, with D unresolved. In germline, CDR1 is MNHEY, CDR2 SVGAGI. Trimming pared 2 bases from V and 0 bases from J, leaving 5 bases between. This CDR3 is 13 amino acids long. The CDR3 reads CASSYPGSYEQYF. CDR3 nucleotides: TGTGCCAGCAGTTACCCAGGCTCCTACGAGCAGTACTTC.

V gene TRBV6-5 combines with J gene TRBJ2-7, with TRBD1 as a possible D gene (5 bases). There are 14 residues in the CDR3. Germline CDR1 MNHEY, CDR2 SVGAGI. V was cut by 2 bases and J by 3 bases, with 11 bases left in between. The DNA for the CDR3 is TGTGCCAGCAGTTACGCCGTCAGGGACTACGAGCAGTACTTC. It codes for CASSYAVRDYEQYF.

This clone was seen a single time. The rearrangement joins TRBV19 to TRBJ1-2; D is unclear. The V end was cut by 10 bases, the J end by 0 bases, with 21 bases between. CDR1 LNHDA and CDR2 SQIVND come from the germline V gene (reference sequence). CDR3 size: 16 residues. CDR3 in amino acids: CATTPTGVKANYGYTF. CDR3 nucleotide sequence: TGTGCCACTACCCCTACGGGAGTAAAGGCTAACTATGGCTACACCTTC.

The rearrangement joins TRBV6-1 to TRBJ1-2, with D perhaps matching TRBD1 (5 bases). Trimming took off 6 bases at V and 3 bases at J, with 11 bases between the two ends. Germline CDR1 reads MNHNS; CDR2 reads SASEGT. The CDR3 runs 13 residues. CDR3 loop: CASSVQVYYGYTF. The DNA for the CDR3 is TGTGCCAGCAGCGTACAGGTGTACTATGGCTACACCTTC.

This clone has just one count. Distinct nucleotide sequences in the sample also encode this CDR3. The chain carries TRBV11-2 and TRBJ2-7; 11 positions agree with TRBD1. The length of the CDR3 is 14 residues. The junction had 2 bases not matched to a gene; V was cut back by 3 bases and J by 4 bases. In germline, CDR1 is SGHAT, CDR2 FQNNGV. The CDR3 region has the DNA TGTGCCAGCAGCTTGGGACAGGGGGTTTACGAGCAGTACTTC. It is translated as CASSLGQGVYEQYF.

The genes are TRBV5-1 and TRBJ1-2; TRBD1 agrees at 8 bases. V was clipped by 3 bases and J by 4 bases; unmatched bases: 5. The CDR3 has 14 amino acids. Germline V CDR1 and CDR2: SGHRS, YFSETQ. The CDR3 DNA is TGCGCCAGCAGCTATACAGGGGGAGTCTATGGCTACACCTTC. It encodes CASSYTGGVYGYTF.

The chain links TRBV4-3 to TRBJ2-3, with D possibly matching TRBD1 (5 bases). The CDR3 covers 18 residues. Germline assignment: CDR1 LGHNA and CDR2 YSLEER. Trimming took 0 bases from V and 2 from J, leaving 18 bases between them. The CDR3 DNA sequence: TGCGCCAGCAGCCAAGATCCACTCGGTAGCAGGGACACAGATACGCAGTATTTT. Translation: CASSQDPLGSRDTDTQYF.

At least ten counts were recorded for this clone. The V and J genes are TRBV6-4 and TRBJ2-6; D is possibly TRBD1 (6 bases). V was pared by 0 bases and J by 0 bases, with 6 bases between. The CDR3 loop spans 16 amino acids. Germline V CDR1 and CDR2: MRHNA, SNTAGT. DNA of the CDR3: TGTGCCAGCAGTGACTCGACAGGCTCTGGGGCCAACGTCCTGACTTTC. It codes for CASSDSTGSGANVLTF.

The chain combines TRBV7-3 with TRBJ2-2, with TRBD1 matching 7 bases. Germline V gene sequence: CDR1 SGHTA, CDR2 FQGTGA. V gave up 2 bases and J gave up 3 bases; unmatched junction bases: 6. The CDR3 runs to 16 residues. The CDR3 DNA is TGTGCCAGCAGCTTATCGAGGGGGCCGCACACCGGGGAGCTGTTTTTT. The encoded protein is CASSLSRGPHTGELFF.

The gene calls are TRBV11-2 and TRBJ1-6, with TRBD1 identical over 8 bases. With V trimmed by 5 bases and J by 4 bases, 7 bases remained unmatched. CDR1 and CDR2 (germline): SGHAT, FQNNGV. CDR3 length equals 16 residues. The CDR3 DNA reads as TGTGCCAGCAGCCCCGGACAGGGTTATTATAATTCACCCCTCCACTTT. Protein: CASSPGQGYYNSPLHF. The full variable domain, in which reference TRBV11-2 and TRBJ1-6 provide the parts outside the CDR3, is EAGVAQSPRYKIIEKRQSVAFWCNPISGHATLYWYQQILGQGPKLLIQFQNNGVVDDSQLPKDRFSAERLKGVDSTLKIQPAKLEDSAVYLCASSPGQGYYNSPLHFGNGTRLTVT.

This rearrangement joins TRBV6-6 to TRBJ1-2, with D possibly matching TRBD1 (6 bases). The CDR3 totals 15 residues. Germline V CDR1 and CDR2: MNHNY, SVGAGI (reference sequence). Trimming shortened V by 2 bases and J by 3 bases, and 13 bases separated the two germline ends. The CDR3 DNA follows: TGTGCCAGCAGTTACGGCAGGGGAAGGCACTATGGCTACACCTTC. Residues: CASSYGRGRHYGYTF.

The V gene is TRBV5-1, the J gene TRBJ1-2, with a tentative D call TRBD1 (6 bases). The CDR3 runs 15 residues. Between the trimmed V and J ends, which lost 4 bases and 5 bases, there was a span of 18 bases. The germline CDR1 and CDR2 sequences are SGHRS and YFSETQ. This chain's CDR3 is CASSPSPGQAYGYTF. The CDR3 bases are TGCGCCAGCAGCCCCTCCCCGGGACAAGCTTATGGCTACACCTTC.

The rearrangement joins TRBV6-5 to TRBJ1-2; TRBD1 aligns across 7 bases. With 6 bases clipped from V and 1 base from J, the junction kept 8 bases outside the gene matches. The CDR3 extends over 15 amino acids. The germline gives CDR1 MNHEY, CDR2 SVGAGI. The CDR3 region is CASSTGTAYNYGYTF. Written as DNA, the CDR3 is TGTGCCAGCAGCACCGGGACAGCTTATAACTATGGCTACACCTTC.

The CDR3 reads CASSQQETQYF. The CDR3 DNA follows: TGTGCCAGCTCTCAACAAGAGACCCAGTACTTC. The chain employs TRBV18 and TRBJ2-5; D is unresolved. The CDR3 loop spans 11 amino acids. Trimming removed 6 bases from V and 2 bases from J, with 4 bases in between. Germline V gives CDR1 KGHSH, CDR2 LQKENI.

V is TRBV21-1 and J is TRBJ2-1; the D call in the table, TRBD2, was not verified against the DNA. TRBV21-1 counts as a pseudogene. The CDR3 is made up of 19 amino acids. The DNA for the CDR3 is TGTGCCAGCAGCGAAACTAGCGGGGGGGCGGGAAGCTCCTACAATGAGCAGTTCTTC. The encoded protein is CASSETSGGAGSSYNEQFF.

This clone was picked up one time. This chain uses TRBV29-1 with TRBJ2-2, with a weak D call TRBD1 (6 bases). The CDR3 contains 14 residues. CDR1 and CDR2 from the germline V gene are SQVTM and ANQGSEA. Trimming cost V 6 bases and J 3 bases, with 14 bases left between them. CDR3 residues: CSVDTGRDTGELFF. The CDR3 DNA reads TGCAGCGTCGATACAGGGCGAGACACCGGGGAGCTGTTTTTT.

This clone was detected only once. The gene calls are TRBV11-2 and TRBJ1-1, with unresolved D. V lost 5 bases to trimming and J lost 4 bases, with 8 bases between them. The CDR3 extends over 12 amino acids. Germline V gene data show CDR1 as SGHAT and CDR2 as FQNNGV. The CDR3 DNA sequence: TGTGCCAGCAGCCGGGAATTCACTGAAGCTTTCTTT. Protein: CASSREFTEAFF. Full variable domain (rest looked up from reference TRBV11-2 and TRBJ1-1): EAGVAQSPRYKIIEKRQSVAFWCNPISGHATLYWYQQILGQGPKLLIQFQNNGVVDDSQLPKDRFSAERLKGVDSTLKIQPAKLEDSAVYLCASSREFTEAFFGQGTRLTVV.

The V gene is TRBV4-1, the J gene TRBJ2-1; 7 bases align to TRBD2. The CDR3 loop spans 16 amino acids. Germline CDR1 is MGHRA and CDR2 is YSYEKL. V dropped 0 bases and J dropped 1; count of bases not matched to a gene: 3. In nucleotides, the CDR3 is TGCGCCAGCAGCCAAGAACAGCGGGGATCCTACAATGAGCAGTTCTTC. It is translated as CASSQEQRGSYNEQFF.

The CDR3 region is CASSSSPGTGGPSSYNEQFF. The DNA for the CDR3 is TGTGCCAGCAGTTCCTCCCCCGGGACAGGGGGTCCTAGCTCCTACAATGAGCAGTTCTTC. The V and J genes are TRBV27 and TRBJ2-1; 11 positions match TRBD1. J was trimmed by 0 bases and V by 4 bases; bases with no gene match: 14. Per the germline V gene, CDR1 is MNHEY and CDR2 is SMNVEV (reference sequence). This CDR3 is built from 20 residues.

V and J are TRBV19 and TRBJ2-3; TRBD1 agrees at 8 bases. V dropped 7 bases and J dropped 6; count of bases not matched to a gene: 21. The CDR3 is 18 amino acids. Germline V gene lookup returns CDR1 LNHDA and CDR2 SQIVND (reference sequence). CDR3: CASTEIPGQVCIQDTQYF. DNA of the CDR3: TGTGCCAGTACTGAAATACCGGGACAGGTTTGCATACAGGATACGCAGTATTTT.

The gene calls are TRBV11-3 and TRBJ2-1, with 8 bases lining up with TRBD2. CDR3 length equals 15 residues. The V segment lost 5 bases and the J segment 2 bases; nucleotides outside the gene matches: 5. CDR1 is SGHNT and CDR2 is YENEEA in the germline V gene. CDR3 residues: CASSPGGAAYNEQFF. In nucleotides, the CDR3 is TGTGCCAGCAGCCCCGGGGGGGCTGCCTACAATGAGCAGTTCTTC.

The chain carries TRBV28 and TRBJ1-5, with D unclear. There are 12 residues in the CDR3. Germline V gene sequence: CDR1 MDHEN, CDR2 SYDVKM. V shed 4 bases and J shed 8 bases, with 9 bases lying between them. Written as DNA, the CDR3 is TGTGCCAGCAGTTCAGGAGGTGAGCCCCAGCATTTT. This encodes CASSSGGEPQHF.

This rearrangement joins TRBV19 to TRBJ2-2, with D maybe TRBD1 (5 bases). V lost 3 bases and J lost 6, with 11 bases in between. Germline CDR1 reads LNHDA; CDR2 reads SQIVND (reference sequence). The CDR3 extends over 14 amino acids. The CDR3 region has the DNA TGTGCCAGTAGTATCCAGGGAAAGGCCGGGGAGCTGTTTTTT. Its translation is CASSIQGKAGELFF.

The chain recombines TRBV19 with TRBJ1-2, with D possibly TRBD1 on 6 matching bases. CDR1 is LNHDA and CDR2 is SQIVND in the germline V gene (reference sequence). Trimming shortened V by 10 bases and J by 4 bases, and 22 bases separated the two germline ends. The CDR3 totals 15 residues. In DNA form, the CDR3 reads TGTGCCACCGCATCGTTACAGGGTCTGGGCTATGGCTACACCTTC. It is translated as CATASLQGLGYGYTF.

V and J are TRBV19 and TRBJ2-1; TRBD1 is a possible D gene (5 bases). CDR1 LNHDA and CDR2 SQIVND come from the germline V gene (reference sequence). Trimming stripped 0 bases from V and 3 bases from J, with 12 bases between. The CDR3 sequence is 16 residues long. The CDR3 loop is CASSIEGQGGYNEQFF. The CDR3 DNA sequence: TGTGCCAGTAGTATAGAGGGGCAGGGTGGCTACAATGAGCAGTTCTTC.

The chain employs TRBV18 and TRBJ1-4, with D possibly matching TRBD1 (5 bases). Germline CDR1 reads KGHSH; CDR2 reads LQKENI. The V and J ends lost 5 bases and 8 bases respectively, with 21 bases between them. The CDR3 runs 16 residues. As DNA, the CDR3 is TGTGCCAGCTCAGCCCTTATGGGGGGAGGCTGGGAAAAACTGTTTTTT. Encoded protein: CASSALMGGGWEKLFF.